The T cell receptor (beta chain) under discussion was sequenced for a study of human T cells and chemical hapten exposure. A single record per CDR3 protein comes from TCRdb applying MiXCR to the RACE reads. The sample has about 84,000 distinct CDR3 sequences, less than 11% seen once. The sample's time point: patch test 2, 6 weeks after DPC sensitization. Treatment reported: therapeutic diphenylcyclopropenone sensitization with weekly scalp DPC. Source: whole blood, taken in connection with sensitization to the hapten diphenylcyclopropenone (DPC). The receptor comes from a woman aged 45-60 years with alopecia areata. Some clones in this sample may be carry-over from other donors' samples.

In DNA, the CDR3 is TGCAGTGCTAGAGGGAGTGCAAGATTCGGGGAGCTGTTTTTT. Amino acid sequence: CSARGSARFGELFF. The rearrangement links TRBV20-1 to TRBJ2-2; D is unresolved. The V and J ends lost 1 base and 7 bases respectively, with 13 bases between them. The CDR3 consists of 14 residues. Per germline, CDR1 DFQATT and CDR2 SNEGSKA (reference sequence).